This T cell receptor beta chain was profiled in a study of technical replicates of blood from several donors. Sequencing used immunoSEQ multiplex PCR; TCRdb keeps in-frame clones, though not all of them. The table has roughly 70,000 clones, 94% seen once. The germline gives CDR1 PRHDT, CDR2 FYEKMQ (reference sequence). The V segment lost 2 bases and the J segment 3 bases; nucleotides outside the gene matches: 7. The CDR3 covers 16 residues. The rearrangement links TRBV13 to TRBJ1-1; 9 nucleotides agree with TRBD1. The sequenced material came from T cells isolated from PBMCs. This receptor was taken from a human donor in good health. The CDR3 reads CASSLRQGVTDTEAFF. For the CDR3, the DNA is TGTGCCAGCAGCTTAAGACAGGGGGTTACGGACACTGAAGCTTTCTTT.